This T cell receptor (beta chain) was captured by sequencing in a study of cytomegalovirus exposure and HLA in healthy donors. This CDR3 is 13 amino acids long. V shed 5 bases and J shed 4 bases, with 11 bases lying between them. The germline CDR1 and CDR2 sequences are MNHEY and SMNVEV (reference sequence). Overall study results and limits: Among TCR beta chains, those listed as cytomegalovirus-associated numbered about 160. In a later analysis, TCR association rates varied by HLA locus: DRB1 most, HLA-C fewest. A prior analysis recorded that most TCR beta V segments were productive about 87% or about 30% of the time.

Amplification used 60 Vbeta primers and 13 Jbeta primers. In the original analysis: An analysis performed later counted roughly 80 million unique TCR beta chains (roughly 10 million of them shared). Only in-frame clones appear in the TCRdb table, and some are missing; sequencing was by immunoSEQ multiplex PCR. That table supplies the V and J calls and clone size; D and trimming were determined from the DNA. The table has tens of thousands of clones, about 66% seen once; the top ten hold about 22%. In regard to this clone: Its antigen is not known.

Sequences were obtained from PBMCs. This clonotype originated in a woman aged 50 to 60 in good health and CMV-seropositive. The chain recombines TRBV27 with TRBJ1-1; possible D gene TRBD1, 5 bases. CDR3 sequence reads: CASSVGHRTEAFF. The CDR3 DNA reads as TGTGCCAGCAGTGTAGGACATCGCACTGAAGCTTTCTTT.